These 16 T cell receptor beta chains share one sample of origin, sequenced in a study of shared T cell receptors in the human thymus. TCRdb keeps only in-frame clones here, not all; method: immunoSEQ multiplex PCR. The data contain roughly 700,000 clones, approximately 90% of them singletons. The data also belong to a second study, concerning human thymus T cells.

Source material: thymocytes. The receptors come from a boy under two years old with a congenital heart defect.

The CDR3, as DNA: TGTGCCAGCAGCCTGGGGACTAGCGGGTGCGTTGATGAGCAGTTCTTC. Translation: CASSLGTSGCVDEQFF. The chain has TRBV5-4 and TRBJ2-1; 12 bases align to TRBD2. J gave up 8 bases and V 4 bases, and 10 bases lay outside the gene matches. Per the germline V gene, CDR1 is SGHNT and CDR2 is YYREEE (reference sequence). This CDR3 region has 16 residues.

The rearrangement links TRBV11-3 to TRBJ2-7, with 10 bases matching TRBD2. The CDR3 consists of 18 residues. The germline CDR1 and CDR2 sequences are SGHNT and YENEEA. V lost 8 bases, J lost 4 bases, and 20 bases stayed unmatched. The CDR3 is CASGSAVGKREGGYEQYF. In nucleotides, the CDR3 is TGTGCCAGCGGATCGGCGGTGGGAAAGCGGGAGGGGGGGTACGAGCAGTACTTC. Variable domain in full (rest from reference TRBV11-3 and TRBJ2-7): EAGVVQSPRYKIIEKKQPVAFWCNPISGHNTLYWYLQNLGQGPELLIRYENEEAVDDSQLPKDRFSAERLKGVDSTLKIQPAELGDSAVYLCASGSAVGKREGGYEQYFGPGTRLTVT.

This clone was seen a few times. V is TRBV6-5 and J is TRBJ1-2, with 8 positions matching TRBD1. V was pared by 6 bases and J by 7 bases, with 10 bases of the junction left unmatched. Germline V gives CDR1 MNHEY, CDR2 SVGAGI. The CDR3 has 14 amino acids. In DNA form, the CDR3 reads TGTGCCAGCAGAGCACAGGGGGTCCCCTTTGGCTACACCTTC. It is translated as CASRAQGVPFGYTF.

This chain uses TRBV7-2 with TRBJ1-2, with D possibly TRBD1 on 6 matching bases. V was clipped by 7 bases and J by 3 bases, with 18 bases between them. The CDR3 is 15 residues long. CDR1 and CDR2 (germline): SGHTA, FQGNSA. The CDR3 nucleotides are TGTGCCAGCACTCATAGACAGGTGGGCTACTATGGCTACACCTTC. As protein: CASTHRQVGYYGYTF.

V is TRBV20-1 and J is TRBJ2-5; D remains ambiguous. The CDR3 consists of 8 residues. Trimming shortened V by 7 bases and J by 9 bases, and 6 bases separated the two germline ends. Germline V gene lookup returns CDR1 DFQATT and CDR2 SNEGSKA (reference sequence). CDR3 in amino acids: CSDRAQYF. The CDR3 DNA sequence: TGCAGTGATCGCGCCCAGTACTTC.

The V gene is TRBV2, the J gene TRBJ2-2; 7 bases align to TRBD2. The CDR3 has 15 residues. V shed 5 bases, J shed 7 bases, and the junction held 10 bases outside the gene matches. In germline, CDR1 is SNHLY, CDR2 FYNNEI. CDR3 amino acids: CASSLTRELGGELFF. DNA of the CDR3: TGTGCCAGCAGTTTGACGCGGGAGTTAGGCGGGGAGCTGTTTTTT.

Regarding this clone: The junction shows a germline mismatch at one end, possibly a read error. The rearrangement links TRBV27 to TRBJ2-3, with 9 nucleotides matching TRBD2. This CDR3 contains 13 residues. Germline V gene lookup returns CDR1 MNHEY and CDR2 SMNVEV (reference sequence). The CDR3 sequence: CASSLLGGRAPTF. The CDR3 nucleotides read TGTGCCAGCAGTTTATTGGGCGGGAGGGCTCCCACCTTT.

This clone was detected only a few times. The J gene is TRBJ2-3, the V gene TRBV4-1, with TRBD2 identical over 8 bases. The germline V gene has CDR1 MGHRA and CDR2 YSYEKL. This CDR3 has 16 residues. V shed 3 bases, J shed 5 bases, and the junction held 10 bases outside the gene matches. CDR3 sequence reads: CASSHRLAGGGDTQYF. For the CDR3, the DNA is TGCGCCAGCAGCCACCGGCTAGCGGGCGGGGGAGATACGCAGTATTTT.

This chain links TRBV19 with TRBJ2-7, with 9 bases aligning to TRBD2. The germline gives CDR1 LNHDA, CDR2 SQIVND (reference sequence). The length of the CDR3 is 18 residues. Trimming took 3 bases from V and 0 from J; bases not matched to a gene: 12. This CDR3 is CASSMPLSSSGVSYEQYF. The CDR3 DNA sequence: TGTGCCAGTAGTATGCCCCTTTCGTCTAGCGGGGTCTCCTACGAGCAGTACTTC. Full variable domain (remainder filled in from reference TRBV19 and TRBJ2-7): DGGITQSPKYLFRKEGQNVTLSCEQNLNHDAMYWYRQDPGQGLRLIYYSQIVNDFQKGDIAEGYSVSREKKESFPLTVTSAQKNPTAFYLCASSMPLSSSGVSYEQYFGPGTRLTVT.

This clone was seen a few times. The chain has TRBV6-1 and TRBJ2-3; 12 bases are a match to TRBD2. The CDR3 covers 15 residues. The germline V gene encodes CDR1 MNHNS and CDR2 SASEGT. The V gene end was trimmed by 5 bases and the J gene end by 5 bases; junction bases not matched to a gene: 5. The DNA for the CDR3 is TGTGCCAGCAGTCCGCGGACTAGCGGGAAAGATACGCAGTATTTT. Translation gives CASSPRTSGKDTQYF.

The CDR3 reads CASGPWKPAAGGEQFF. The CDR3 region has the DNA TGTGCCAGCGGCCCTTGGAAACCGGCAGCAGGGGGTGAGCAGTTCTTC. The chain uses TRBV6-4 and TRBJ2-1, with 7 bases fitting TRBD1. Trimming took 8 bases from V and 9 from J; bases not matched to a gene: 19. Germline V lookup: CDR1 MRHNA, CDR2 SNTAGT. CDR3 length: 16 amino acids.

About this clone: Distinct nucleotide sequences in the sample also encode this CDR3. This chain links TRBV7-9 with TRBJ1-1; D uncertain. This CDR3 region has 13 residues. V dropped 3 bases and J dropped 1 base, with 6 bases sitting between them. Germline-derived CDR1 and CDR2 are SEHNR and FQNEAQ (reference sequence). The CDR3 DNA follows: TGTGCCAGCAGCTTGCGCCAGAACACTGAAGCTTTCTTT. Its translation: CASSLRQNTEAFF.

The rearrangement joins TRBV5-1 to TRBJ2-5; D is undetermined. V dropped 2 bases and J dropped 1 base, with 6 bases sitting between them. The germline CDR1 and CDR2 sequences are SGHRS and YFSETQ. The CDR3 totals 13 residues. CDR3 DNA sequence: TGCGCCAGCAGCTTACAGCCCCAAGAGACCCAGTACTTC. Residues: CASSLQPQETQYF.

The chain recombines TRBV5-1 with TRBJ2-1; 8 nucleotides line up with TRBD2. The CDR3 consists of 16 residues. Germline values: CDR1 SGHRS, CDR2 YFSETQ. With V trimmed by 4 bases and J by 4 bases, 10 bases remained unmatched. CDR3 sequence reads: CASSGRASGSYNEQFF. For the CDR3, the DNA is TGCGCCAGCAGCGGCCGGGCTAGCGGGTCTTACAATGAGCAGTTCTTC.

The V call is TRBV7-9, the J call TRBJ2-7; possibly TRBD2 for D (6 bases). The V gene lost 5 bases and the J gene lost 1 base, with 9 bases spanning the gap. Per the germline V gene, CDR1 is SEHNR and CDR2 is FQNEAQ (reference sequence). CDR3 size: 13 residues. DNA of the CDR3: TGTGCCAGCAGCCGGGACTTATCCTACGAGCAGTACTTC. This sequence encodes CASSRDLSYEQYF.

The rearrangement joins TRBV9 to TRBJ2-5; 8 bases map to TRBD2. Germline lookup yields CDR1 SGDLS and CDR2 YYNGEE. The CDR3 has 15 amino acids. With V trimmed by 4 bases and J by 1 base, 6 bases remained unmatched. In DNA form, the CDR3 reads TGTGCCAGCAGCAGGCGGGAGGCAGGCCAAGAGACCCAGTACTTC. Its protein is CASSRREAGQETQYF.